The TCR beta chain described here comes from a study of blood T cell repertoires in COVID-19. Across the study: Samples came from the United States, Italy and Spain, spanning acute and convalescent COVID-19.

In assigning cohorts, the study relied on participant-reported clinical history. The CDR3 contains 14 residues. Trimming stripped 3 bases from V and 8 bases from J, with 16 bases between. The germline V gene has CDR1 WNHNN and CDR2 SYGVQD (reference sequence). In the original processing: The authors estimated nucleated cell counts from reference gene primer amplification. Produced via immunoSEQ multiplex PCR; TCRdb's table is partial and in-frame only. V and J calls and clone size follow that table, whereas D and trimming were derived from the DNA. The sample lists fewer than 250,000 clones, around 86% occurring once.

The gene calls are TRBV10-1 and TRBJ1-2; D may be TRBD1 (6 bases). Sequencing input: PBMCs or T cells enriched from blood (not recorded which). The receptor was derived from a man aged 25-45 years in a cohort exposed to, infected with or recovered from COVID-19 (not recorded which). The DNA for the CDR3 is TGCGCCAGCAGTGACAGGGGCGCCTGGTCAGGCTACACCTTC. Residues: CASSDRGAWSGYTF.